This T cell receptor beta chain derives from a study of blood T cell repertoires in COVID-19 (dated by TCRdb to the early 2020s). Turning to the overall study: Collaborator samples came from the United States, Italy and Spain and covered acute and convalescent phases of COVID-19. Where available, HLA class I and class II types were obtained from metadata supplied by the sample provider rather than from assay-based typing. The repertoires were made available in a free public database intended to serve as a resource for research on the immune response to SARS-CoV-2. Samples were obtained from the ongoing ImmuneRACE study (first 160 participants) and from some 1,300 subjects provided by 6 global collaborators. The material from the prospective study consisted of cDNA or gDNA derived from T cells, B-cell-depleted T cells, or PBMCs. Subjects who had been exposed to COVID-19, were actively infected with it, or had recovered from it provided the deeply sampled blood TCRbeta repertoires that made up the dataset. The sample metadata nearly always contained a de-identified subject ID, COVID-19 status, age in years and sex.

V is shortened by 4 bases, J by 4 bases, and the region joining them spans 10 bases. Spanning cysteine to phenylalanine, the CDR3 consists of 13 amino acids. Only the CDR3 DNA stays, 39 bases, in frame from base 1. Overall study outcomes, separate from this receptor: How much clinical and demographic metadata was included differed by source and by participant, and the metadata was provided uncurated.

Remarks on this clone: Its antigen is currently not known. Base qualities were left out, and no much larger clone turns up one base away.

One collaborating source in Seattle enrolled patients during active infection and followed them longitudinally through the course of disease. Each collaborating institution followed its own protocols to collect whole blood in K2EDTA tubes. For TCRbeta analysis, collaborators shipped samples in one of three forms: frozen whole blood, isolated PBMCs, or DNA extracted from either of those sample types. TCRbeta CDR3 regions were amplified from genomic DNA by means of the immunoSEQ Assay, a bias-controlled multiplex PCR. Per the original workflow: The number of nucleated cells in each sample was estimated by amplification of reference gene primers within the assay. To quantify the absolute abundance of each unique TCRbeta CDR3 rearrangement, sequence reads were collapsed and filtered. Productive Simpson clonality was computed per sample as the square root of Simpson's diversity index over productive rearrangements. TCRdb re-hosts the immuneACCESS table, in-frame sequences only. Its copies lack some clones; in the studies checked, an unresolved V gene accounts for under half of them, and the cause for the rest is not known. D and trimming were read from the DNA, whereas the V and J calls and clone size are those reported in that table. The sample yields roughly 200,000 clones; around 87% were counted once. The top ten hold around 9.6% of the sample.

The receptor's source is a woman aged 50 to 65 with COVID-19, enrolled during active disease. Sequenced input: peripheral blood. The chain uses TRBV12-3 or TRBV12-4 and TRBJ1-2; a tentative D match to TRBD1 spans 5 bases. The DNA sequence is as follows: TGTGCCAGCAGTTCAGGGAGGGCCTATGGCTACACCTTC. Its translation reads: CASSSGRAYGYTF.